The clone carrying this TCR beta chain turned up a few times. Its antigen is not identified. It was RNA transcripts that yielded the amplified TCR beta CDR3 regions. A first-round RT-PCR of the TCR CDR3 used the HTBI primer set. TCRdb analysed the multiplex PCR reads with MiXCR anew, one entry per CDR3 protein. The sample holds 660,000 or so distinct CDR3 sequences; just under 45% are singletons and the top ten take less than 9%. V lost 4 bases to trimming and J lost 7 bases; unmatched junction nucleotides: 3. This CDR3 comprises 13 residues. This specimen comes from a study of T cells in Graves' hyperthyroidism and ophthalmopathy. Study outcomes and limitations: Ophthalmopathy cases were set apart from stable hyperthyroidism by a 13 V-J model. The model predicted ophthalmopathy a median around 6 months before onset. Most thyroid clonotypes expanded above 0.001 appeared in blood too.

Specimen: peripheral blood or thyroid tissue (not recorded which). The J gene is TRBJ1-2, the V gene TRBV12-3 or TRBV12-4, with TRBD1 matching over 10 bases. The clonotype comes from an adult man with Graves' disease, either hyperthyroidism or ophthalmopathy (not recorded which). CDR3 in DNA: TGTGCCAGCAGTTCGGGACAGGGGCTTGGCTACACCTTC. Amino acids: CASSSGQGLGYTF.